Below are 27 T cell receptor beta chains sequenced from a single sample in a study of blood T cell repertoires in COVID-19 (dated by TCRdb to 2018 to 2021). Library creation used the immunoSEQ multiplex PCR assay. The source is immuneACCESS, and TCRdb retained only in-frame sequences with V and J called. Part of the clones is not carried over; for the studies checked, unresolved V genes explain less than half of this, and the remainder is unexplained. The sample has 380,000 or so clones on record, 70% to 85% of them singletons. Roughly 1.2% of the sample belongs to the ten largest clones. The sample consisted of peripheral blood. Receptor source: a human donor with acute or convalescent COVID-19. The donor label of this sample is uncertain.

This clone was recorded once. The chain carries TRBV11-2 and TRBJ2-7; a weak D match, TRBD2 (5 bases). Germline V gene sequence: CDR1 SGHAT, CDR2 FQNNGV. CDR3 length: 16 amino acids. The V end was cut by 1 base, the J end by 4 bases, with 17 bases between. In DNA form, the CDR3 reads TGTGCCAGCAGCTTAGCAGTAAGCGGACCCAAATACGAGCAGTACTTC. Translated: CASSLAVSGPKYEQYF.

The chain carries TRBV19 and TRBJ1-1; D is unclear. V lost 6 bases and J 0 bases, leaving 14 bases between the germline ends. CDR3 length: 15 residues. Germline CDR1 LNHDA, CDR2 SQIVND (reference sequence). The CDR3 DNA reads as TGTGCCAGTAGCCGAATTGCGGGTCTGAACACTGAAGCTTTCTTT. Translating gives CASSRIAGLNTEAFF.

The rearrangement uses TRBV18 and TRBJ1-2; D is ambiguous. The CDR3 spans 14 residues. Germline loops: CDR1 KGHSH, CDR2 LQKENI. V was shortened by 4 bases and J by 3 bases, with 12 bases between the two germline ends. The CDR3 loop is CASSRQRRDYGYTF. CDR3 coding DNA: TGTGCCAGCTCACGGCAGAGGCGGGACTATGGCTACACCTTC.

This chain links TRBV5-1 with TRBJ2-3; 10 bases line up with TRBD2. V trimming: 4 bases; J trimming: 2 bases; junction bases outside the gene matches: 10. The CDR3 consists of 17 residues. The germline CDR1 and CDR2 sequences are SGHRS and YFSETQ. In nucleotides, the CDR3 is TGCGCCAGCAGCAAGGAACGACTAGCGGGCGTCACAGATACGCAGTATTTT. Its translation: CASSKERLAGVTDTQYF.

The gene calls are TRBV20-1 and TRBJ2-5, with D hard to call. Trimming left V 3 bases short and J 5 bases short, with 7 bases between. The CDR3 has 11 residues. CDR1 is DFQATT and CDR2 is SNEGSKA in the germline V gene (reference sequence). The CDR3 loop is CSASPGETQYF. The CDR3 bases are TGCAGTGCTAGCCCCGGGGAGACCCAGTACTTC.

The V gene is TRBV2, the J gene TRBJ1-2; the D is unclear. With 6 bases removed from V and 2 bases from J, the gap between germline ends came to 16 bases. The CDR3 totals 15 residues. Germline CDR1 reads SNHLY; CDR2 reads FYNNEI. This chain's CDR3 is CASRTNNLANYGYTF. The CDR3, as DNA: TGTGCCAGCAGAACGAACAACTTAGCGAACTATGGCTACACCTTC.

This clone showed up many times. This rearrangement joins TRBV27 to TRBJ1-5; D is ambiguous. The germline gives CDR1 MNHEY, CDR2 SMNVEV (reference sequence). V was shortened by 6 bases and J by 8 bases, with 11 bases between the two germline ends. This CDR3 is built from 12 residues. The CDR3 DNA follows: TGTGCCAGCAGAGAGGGCGGCAAGCCCCAGCATTTT. The encoded protein is CASREGGKPQHF.

The V call is TRBV7-2, the J call TRBJ2-3, with D possibly matching TRBD2 (6 bases). Trimming removed 5 bases from V and 5 bases from J, with 17 bases in between. This CDR3 spans 15 amino acids. Per the germline V gene, CDR1 is SGHTA and CDR2 is FQGNSA. The CDR3 region has the DNA TGTGCCAGCAGCCGGGACTTGGGGTGGGGAGATACGCAGTATTTT. It yields the protein CASSRDLGWGDTQYF.

The chain combines TRBV27 with TRBJ1-5, with D possibly being TRBD1 (5 bases). The V and J ends lost 2 bases and 0 bases respectively, with 14 bases between them. Germline assignment: CDR1 MNHEY and CDR2 SMNVEV (reference sequence). The CDR3 covers 17 residues. The CDR3 nucleotides are TGTGCCAGCAGTTTAGCCCAGGGACTTTCTAGCAATCAGCCCCAGCATTTT. Translation: CASSLAQGLSSNQPQHF.

The V gene is TRBV6-5, the J gene TRBJ1-6, with 7 bases that match TRBD1. The CDR3 consists of 13 residues. The germline V gene has CDR1 MNHEY and CDR2 SVGAGI. Unmatched junction bases numbered 10, after V lost 6 bases and J lost 14 bases. In nucleotides, the CDR3 is TGTGCCAGCAGCGACGGACAGGCAGGGTCCCTCCACTTT. It translates to CASSDGQAGSLHF.

The rearrangement links TRBV27 to TRBJ1-2; 10 nucleotides align to TRBD1. With V trimmed by 4 bases and J by 8 bases, 13 bases remained unmatched. The CDR3 is 16 amino acids. From germline, CDR1 is MNHEY and CDR2 SMNVEV (reference sequence). CDR3 bases: TGTGCCAGCAGTTCTCAACCGACAGGGGGCAATTGGGGCTACACCTTC. Translating gives CASSSQPTGGNWGYTF.

This clone has only one observation. The J gene is TRBJ1-2, the V gene TRBV2; D is unclear. This CDR3 spans 13 amino acids. Germline V lookup: CDR1 SNHLY, CDR2 FYNNEI. Trimming took 7 bases from V and 8 from J, leaving 17 bases between them. The CDR3 spells CASNPDQVKGYTF. CDR3 DNA: TGTGCCAGCAATCCTGACCAGGTCAAGGGCTACACCTTC.

V is TRBV6-5 and J is TRBJ2-4; the D is unclear. Trimming left V 0 bases short and J 0 bases short, with 9 bases between. This CDR3 has 16 amino acids. CDR1 and CDR2 (germline): MNHEY, SVGAGI. The DNA for the CDR3 is TGTGCCAGCAGTTACTCGGGCCCTTTAGCCAAAAACATTCAGTACTTC. As protein: CASSYSGPLAKNIQYF.

The chain links TRBV5-4 to TRBJ1-2; 7 nucleotides line up with TRBD1. CDR1 SGHNT and CDR2 YYREEE come from the germline V gene (reference sequence). There are 14 residues in the CDR3. Unmatched junction bases numbered 10, after V lost 6 bases and J lost 5 bases. The CDR3 reads CASTISRGTYGYTF. The DNA of the CDR3 is TGTGCCAGCACGATCTCCAGGGGGACTTATGGCTACACCTTC.

Points on this clone: This sample includes further DNA sequences coding for the same CDR3. The chain recombines TRBV6-1 with TRBJ2-7; TRBD2 matches 8 bases. V lost 1 base and J lost 4; bases outside the gene matches: 3. This CDR3 region has 14 residues. Per the germline V gene, CDR1 is MNHNS and CDR2 is SASEGT. CDR3 nucleotide sequence: TGTGCCAGCAGTGAAGGGGCGGGGGGTTACGAGCAGTACTTC. Protein product: CASSEGAGGYEQYF.

The chain is built from TRBV21-1 and TRBJ2-7; TRBD1 reflects the table's D call only, with no check against the DNA. TRBV21-1 is reported as a pseudogene. CDR3 length: 15 amino acids. This CDR3 reads CASSKARDRVYEQYF. CDR3 DNA sequence: TGTGCCAGCAGCAAAGCACGGGACAGAGTTTACGAGCAGTACTTC.

The chain uses TRBV5-1 and TRBJ1-1; 9 bases agree with TRBD1. Germline V gene lookup returns CDR1 SGHRS and CDR2 YFSETQ. The CDR3 covers 16 residues. J was trimmed by 4 bases and V by 3 bases; bases with no gene match: 10. Here the CDR3 DNA reads TGCGCCAGCAGCTCCAAACAGGGGGCGCATGGCACTGAAGCTTTCTTT. This gives the protein CASSSKQGAHGTEAFF.

The V call is TRBV5-1, the J call TRBJ2-2; the D gene is possibly TRBD1 (5 bases). From germline, CDR1 is SGHRS and CDR2 YFSETQ. Trimming shortened V by 4 bases and J by 2 bases, and 12 bases separated the two germline ends. The CDR3 totals 15 residues. CDR3 residues: CASSPWTLNTGELFF. The CDR3 DNA follows: TGCGCCAGCAGCCCCTGGACACTCAACACCGGGGAGCTGTTTTTT.

The chain recombines TRBV5-1 with TRBJ1-6, with 8 nucleotides matching TRBD1. Trimming cost V 5 bases and J 0 bases; bases outside gene matches: 7. The CDR3 contains 17 residues. Germline CDR1 reads SGHRS; CDR2 reads YFSETQ. The CDR3 loop reads CASRGGQESSYNSPLHF. The CDR3 DNA follows: TGCGCCAGCAGGGGGGGACAGGAGAGCTCCTATAATTCACCCCTCCACTTT.

In DNA form, the CDR3 reads TGCGCCAGCAGTCAGCAGGGGTTCGTCTACACCTTC. As protein: CASSQQGFVYTF. The V call is TRBV5-1, the J call TRBJ1-2; TRBD1 is a possible D gene (6 bases). Per germline, CDR1 SGHRS and CDR2 YFSETQ. The CDR3 length is 12 residues. Trimming shortened V by 5 bases and J by 10 bases, and 15 bases separated the two germline ends.

V and J are TRBV5-1 and TRBJ2-5; 7 bases agree with TRBD2. V was clipped by 5 bases and J by 2 bases; unmatched bases: 15. Germline-derived CDR1 and CDR2 are SGHRS and YFSETQ. The CDR3 has 17 residues. CDR3: CASSSGGSGPIQETQYF. As DNA, the CDR3 is TGCGCCAGCAGTAGTGGGGGTAGCGGGCCCATACAAGAGACCCAGTACTTC.

The genes are TRBV5-5 and TRBJ2-2; TRBD1 matches 9 bases. The V gene's germline CDR1 is SGHKS and CDR2 YYEKEE (reference sequence). The CDR3 runs 18 residues. The V gene end was trimmed by 1 base and the J gene end by 6 bases; junction bases not matched to a gene: 13. CDR3: CASSLIIGRQGVSGELFF. The DNA for the CDR3 is TGTGCCAGCAGCTTGATTATCGGCCGACAGGGGGTCTCCGGGGAGCTGTTTTTT.

The V and J genes are TRBV11-2 and TRBJ2-2, with no clear D. The ends were cut back, 2 bases at V and 1 base at J, with 5 bases in the middle. This CDR3 region has 14 residues. The V gene's germline CDR1 is SGHAT and CDR2 FQNNGV. The CDR3 reads CASSLTVNTGELFF. DNA for the CDR3: TGTGCCAGCAGCTTAACTGTGAACACCGGGGAGCTGTTTTTT.

The chain joins TRBV9 to TRBJ1-1, with D tentatively TRBD1 (6 bases). The germline V and J ends were trimmed by 3 bases and 4 bases, with 16 bases remaining between them. The germline CDR1 and CDR2 sequences are SGDLS and YYNGEE. CDR3 length equals 15 residues. CDR3 DNA: TGTGCCAGCAGCGCGGAAGGACAGCGCACCACTGAAGCTTTCTTT. Its protein is CASSAEGQRTTEAFF.

V usage is TRBV10-2 and J usage is TRBJ2-3, with 9 bases lining up with TRBD2. Trimming took 5 bases from V and 2 from J; bases not matched to a gene: 8. The germline gives CDR1 WSHSY, CDR2 SAAADI. This CDR3 spans 16 amino acids. DNA of the CDR3: TGCGCCAGCAGTCCGGGACTAGCCCTGTACACAGATACGCAGTATTTT. Translation gives CASSPGLALYTDTQYF.

This clone turned up a few times. This sequence joins TRBV23-1 and TRBJ1-3, with 8 bases fitting TRBD1. TRBV23-1 is placed among ORFs of uncertain function. The CDR3 spans 17 residues. V lost 0 bases, J lost 0 bases, and 4 bases stayed unmatched. Here the CDR3 reads CASSQSGTGLSGNTIYF. The CDR3 nucleotides read TGCGCCAGCAGTCAATCGGGGACAGGACTCTCTGGAAACACCATATATTTT.

The rearrangement links TRBV7-9 to TRBJ2-5; the D gene is possibly TRBD1 (7 bases). The V end was cut by 6 bases, the J end by 5 bases, with 19 bases between. This CDR3 contains 15 residues. Germline loops: CDR1 SEHNR, CDR2 FQNEAQ (reference sequence). The CDR3 nucleotides read TGTGCCAGCAGTCGACAGGGAGGCACAAGCGAGACCCAGTACTTC. Protein product: CASSRQGGTSETQYF. The full variable domain, its missing parts supplied by reference TRBV7-9 and TRBJ2-5, is DTGVSQNPRHKITKRGQNVTFRCDPISEHNRLYWYRQTLGQGPEFLTYFQNEAQLEKSRLLSDRFSAERPKGSFSTLEIQRTEQGDSAMYLCASSRQGGTSETQYFGPGTRLLVL.